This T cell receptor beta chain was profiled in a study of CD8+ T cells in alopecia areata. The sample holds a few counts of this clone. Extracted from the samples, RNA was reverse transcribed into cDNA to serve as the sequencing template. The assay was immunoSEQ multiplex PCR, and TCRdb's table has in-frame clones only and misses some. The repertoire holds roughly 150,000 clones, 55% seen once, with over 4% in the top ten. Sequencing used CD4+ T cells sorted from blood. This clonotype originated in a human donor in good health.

DNA for the CDR3: TGTGCCAGCAGCCAAGGCATCGGGGGTAACAGCAATCAGCCCCAGCATTTT. Translated: CASSQGIGGNSNQPQHF. J is TRBJ1-5 and V is TRBV4-2, with D perhaps matching TRBD1 (5 bases). The length of the CDR3 is 17 residues. Germline V gene lookup returns CDR1 LGHNA and CDR2 YNFKEQ. V was trimmed by 1 base and J by 1 base, leaving 14 bases between them.